The clone carrying this TCR beta chain was seen at least ten times. Thyroid surgery took place with no prior treatment in any patient. V lost 3 bases and J lost 0, with 14 bases in between. The CDR3 contains 15 residues. CDR1 is DFQATT and CDR2 is SNEGSKA in the germline V gene (reference sequence). The data are from a study of metastatic and nonmetastatic thyroid tumors. Using MiXCR, TCRdb re-called clones from the PCR reads. The top ten hold 13% of the sample, which has 60,000 to 85,000 clones, 18% seen once. The source of this sequence is a female donor with papillary thyroid cancer or a benign thyroid nodule (not recorded which). Some clones in this sample may be carry-over from other donors' samples. This chain joins TRBV20-1 and TRBJ2-5, with TRBD2 as a possible D gene (6 bases). The sequenced sample consisted of blood. CDR3 nucleotides: TGCAGTGCTAGTGTAGCGGTTGGCGACCAAGAGACCCAGTACTTC. Protein: CSASVAVGDQETQYF.